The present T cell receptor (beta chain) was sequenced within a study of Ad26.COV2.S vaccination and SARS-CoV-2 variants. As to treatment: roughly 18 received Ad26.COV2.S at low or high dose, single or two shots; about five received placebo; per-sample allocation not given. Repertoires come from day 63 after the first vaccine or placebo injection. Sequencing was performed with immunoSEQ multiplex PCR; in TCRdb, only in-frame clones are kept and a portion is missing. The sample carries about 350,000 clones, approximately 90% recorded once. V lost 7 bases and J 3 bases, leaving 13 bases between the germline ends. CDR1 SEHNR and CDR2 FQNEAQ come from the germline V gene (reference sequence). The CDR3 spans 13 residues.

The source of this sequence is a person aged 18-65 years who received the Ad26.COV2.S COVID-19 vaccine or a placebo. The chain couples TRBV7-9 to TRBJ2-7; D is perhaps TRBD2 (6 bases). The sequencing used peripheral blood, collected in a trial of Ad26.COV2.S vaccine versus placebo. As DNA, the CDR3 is TGTGCCAGCACTGGGGACGGGAGCTACGAGCAGTACTTC. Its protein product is CASTGDGSYEQYF.